This T cell receptor beta chain was sequenced for a study of radiation and T cells in renal cell carcinoma. Findings of the study overall: From baseline, blood top tumor clonotypes peaked at 2 weeks post-radiation.

This CDR3 is built from 11 residues. Germline V lookup: CDR1 DFQATT, CDR2 SNEGSKA (reference sequence). Worth noting for this clone: The target antigen is unknown.

Time point in this sample: blood 4 weeks post-SBRT, at nephrectomy. Treatment noted: 15 Gy SBRT to primary tumor, nephrectomy 4 weeks later. Nephrectomy followed 15 Gy stereotactic body radiation by 4 weeks. The tumor was a clear cell renal cell carcinoma. Only in-frame clones appear in the TCRdb table, and some are missing; sequencing was by immunoSEQ multiplex PCR. The table records roughly 100,000 clones, roughly 84% of them present only once. The chain recombines TRBV20-1 with TRBJ2-3, with D unclear. The input for sequencing was blood, taken from a patient whose treatment included radiotherapy and nephrectomy. The receptor comes from a man in his 60s with renal cell carcinoma. The CDR3 sequence is CRGASTDTQYF. CDR3 DNA: TGCAGGGGCGCTAGCACAGATACGCAGTATTTT.